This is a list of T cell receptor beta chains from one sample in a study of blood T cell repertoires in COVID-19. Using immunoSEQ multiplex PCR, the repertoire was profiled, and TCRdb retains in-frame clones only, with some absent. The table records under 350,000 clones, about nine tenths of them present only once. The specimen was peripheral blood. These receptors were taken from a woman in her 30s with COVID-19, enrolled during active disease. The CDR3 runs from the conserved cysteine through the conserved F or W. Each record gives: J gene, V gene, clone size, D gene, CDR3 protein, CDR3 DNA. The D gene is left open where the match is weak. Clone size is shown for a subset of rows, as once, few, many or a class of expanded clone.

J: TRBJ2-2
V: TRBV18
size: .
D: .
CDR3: CASSPQQGSGELFF
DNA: TGTGCCAGCTCACCACAACAGGGTTCCGGGGAGCTGTTTTTT

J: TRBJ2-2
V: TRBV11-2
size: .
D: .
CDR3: CASSPRLAAATGELFF
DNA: TGTGCCAGCAGCCCTAGATTAGCGGCCGCCACCGGGGAGCTGTTTTTT

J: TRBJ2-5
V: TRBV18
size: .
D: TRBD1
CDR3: CASSPWDRDETQYF
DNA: TGTGCCAGCTCACCATGGGACAGGGACGAGACCCAGTACTTC

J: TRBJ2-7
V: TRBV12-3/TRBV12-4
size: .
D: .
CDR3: CASSLAAYEQYF
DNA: TGTGCCAGCAGCCTAGCAGCCTACGAGCAGTACTTC

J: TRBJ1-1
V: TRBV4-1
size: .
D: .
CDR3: CASSQGANTEAFF
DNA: TGCGCCAGCAGCCAGGGGGCGAACACTGAAGCTTTCTTT

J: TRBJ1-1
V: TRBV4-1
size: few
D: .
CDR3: CASSQAQQGTEAFF
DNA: TGCGCCAGCAGCCAAGCTCAGCAGGGCACTGAAGCTTTCTTT

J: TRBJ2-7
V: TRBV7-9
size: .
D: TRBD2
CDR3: CASSFRAGGNEQYF
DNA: TGTGCCAGCAGTTTTCGGGCGGGGGGCAACGAGCAGTACTTC

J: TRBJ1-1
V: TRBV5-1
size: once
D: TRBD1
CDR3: CASSLTGESGAFF
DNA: TGCGCCAGCAGCCTTACAGGGGAAAGTGGAGCTTTCTTT

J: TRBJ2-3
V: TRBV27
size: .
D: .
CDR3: CASSLGRSTDTQYF
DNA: TGTGCCAGCAGTTTAGGGCGAAGCACAGATACGCAGTATTTT

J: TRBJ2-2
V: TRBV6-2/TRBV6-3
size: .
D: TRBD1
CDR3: CASSPHFQAGGANTGELFF
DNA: TGTGCCAGCAGCCCCCACTTTCAAGCAGGGGGAGCGAACACCGGGGAGCTGTTTTTT

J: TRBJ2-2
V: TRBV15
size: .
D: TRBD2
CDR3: CATSLLAGGNGELFF
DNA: TGTGCCACCAGCCTCTTAGCGGGAGGAAACGGGGAGCTGTTTTTT

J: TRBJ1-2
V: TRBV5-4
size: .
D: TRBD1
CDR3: CASSLETGGNGYTF
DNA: TGTGCCAGCAGCTTGGAAACAGGGGGTAATGGCTACACCTTC

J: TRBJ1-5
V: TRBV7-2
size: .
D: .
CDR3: CASSPQGTFSNQPQHF
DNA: TGTGCCAGCAGTCCCCAGGGGACCTTTAGCAATCAGCCCCAGCATTTT

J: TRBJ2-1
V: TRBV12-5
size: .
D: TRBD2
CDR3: CASGLTSGRAEVDEQFF
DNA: TGTGCTAGTGGTTTGACTAGCGGGAGGGCCGAGGTAGATGAGCAGTTCTTC

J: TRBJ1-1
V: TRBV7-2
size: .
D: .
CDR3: CASSFRTANTEAFF
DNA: TGTGCCAGCAGCTTCCGGACAGCGAACACTGAAGCTTTCTTT

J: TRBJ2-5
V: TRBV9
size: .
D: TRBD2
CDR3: CASSGLAGEGQETQYF
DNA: TGTGCCAGCAGCGGATTAGCGGGAGAAGGGCAAGAGACCCAGTACTTC

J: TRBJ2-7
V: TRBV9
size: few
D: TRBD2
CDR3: CASSVAGGVYEQYF
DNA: TGTGCCAGCAGCGTAGCGGGAGGGGTCTACGAGCAGTACTTC

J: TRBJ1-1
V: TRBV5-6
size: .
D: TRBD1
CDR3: CASSLQGADTEAFF
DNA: TGTGCCAGCAGCTTACAGGGGGCCGACACTGAAGCTTTCTTT

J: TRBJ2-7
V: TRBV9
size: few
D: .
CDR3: CASSTRDISSEQYF
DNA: TGTGCCAGCAGCACTCGGGACATATCATCCGAGCAGTACTTC

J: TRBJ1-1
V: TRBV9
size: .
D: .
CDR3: CASSVAGGASGAEAFF
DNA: TGTGCCAGCAGCGTAGCTGGTGGGGCCTCGGGCGCTGAAGCTTTCTTT

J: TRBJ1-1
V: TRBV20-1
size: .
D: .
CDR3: CSATRQAEAFF
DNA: TGCAGTGCTACCCGACAGGCTGAAGCTTTCTTT

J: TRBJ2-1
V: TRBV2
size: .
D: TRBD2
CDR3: CASRKKRENGNEQFF
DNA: TGTGCCAGCAGGAAGAAGCGGGAGAACGGGAATGAGCAGTTCTTC

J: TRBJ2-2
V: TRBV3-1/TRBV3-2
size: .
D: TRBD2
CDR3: CASSYTSGRALGTGELFF
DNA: TGTGCCAGCAGCTATACTAGCGGGAGGGCCCTCGGCACCGGGGAGCTGTTTTTT

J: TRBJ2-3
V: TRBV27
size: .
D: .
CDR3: CASSLPPGGDTQYF
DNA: TGTGCCAGCAGTTTGCCCCCAGGTGGGGATACGCAGTATTTT

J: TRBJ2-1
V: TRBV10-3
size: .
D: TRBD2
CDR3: CATQTSGSSYNEQFF
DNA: TGTGCCACTCAGACTAGCGGGAGCTCCTACAATGAGCAGTTCTTC

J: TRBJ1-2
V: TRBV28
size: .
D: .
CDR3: CASSLWGLWGYTF
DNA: TGTGCCAGCAGTTTATGGGGGCTGTGGGGCTACACCTTC

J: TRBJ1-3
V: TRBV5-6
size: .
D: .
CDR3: CASSPTGRNTIYF
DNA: TGTGCCAGCAGCCCGACGGGGAGAAACACCATATATTTT

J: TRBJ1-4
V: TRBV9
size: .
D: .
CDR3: CASSVTGTTNEKLFF
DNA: TGTGCCAGCAGCGTAACAGGTACAACTAATGAAAAACTGTTTTTT

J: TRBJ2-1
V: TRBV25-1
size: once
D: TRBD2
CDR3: CASSEGGLEGLNEQFF
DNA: TGTGCCAGCAGTGAAGGGGGACTAGAGGGCCTCAATGAGCAGTTCTTC

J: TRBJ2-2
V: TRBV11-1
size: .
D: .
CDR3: CASSPRRGGELFF
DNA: TGTGCCAGCAGCCCCCGGAGGGGAGGGGAGCTGTTTTTT

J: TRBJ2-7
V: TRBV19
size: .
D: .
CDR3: CASSTPGYEQYF
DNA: TGTGCCAGTAGTACCCCGGGGTACGAGCAGTACTTC

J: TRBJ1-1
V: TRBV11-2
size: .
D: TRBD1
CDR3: CASSPRDSYTEAFF
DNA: TGTGCCAGCAGCCCCAGGGACAGCTACACTGAAGCTTTCTTT

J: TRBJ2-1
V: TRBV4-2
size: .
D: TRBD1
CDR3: CASSVQGPRDRPSDEQFF
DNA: TGTGCCAGCAGCGTACAAGGGCCCCGGGACAGGCCCTCGGATGAGCAGTTCTTC

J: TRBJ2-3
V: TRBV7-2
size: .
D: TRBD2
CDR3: CASSPTSGRGDTQYF
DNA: TGTGCCAGCAGCCCGACTAGCGGGAGAGGAGATACGCAGTATTTT

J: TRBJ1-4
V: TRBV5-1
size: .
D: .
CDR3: CASSPAGHNEKLFF
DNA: TGCGCCAGCAGCCCAGCAGGGCATAATGAAAAACTGTTTTTT

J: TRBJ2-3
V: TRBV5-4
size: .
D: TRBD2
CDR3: CASEARGLAGDTQYF
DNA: TGTGCCAGCGAGGCCCGAGGACTAGCGGGAGATACGCAGTATTTT

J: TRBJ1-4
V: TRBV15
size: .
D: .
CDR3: CATSARGGAREKLFF
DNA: TGTGCCACCAGCGCCCGAGGGGGGGCGCGGGAAAAACTGTTTTTT

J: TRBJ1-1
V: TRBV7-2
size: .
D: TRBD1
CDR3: CASSLDPGTGLMNTEAFF
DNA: TGTGCCAGCAGCTTAGACCCCGGGACAGGTTTAATGAACACTGAAGCTTTCTTT

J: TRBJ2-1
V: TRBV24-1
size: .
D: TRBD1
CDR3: CATSDSGQGANNEQFF
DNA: TGTGCCACCAGTGATTCGGGACAGGGGGCCAACAATGAGCAGTTCTTC

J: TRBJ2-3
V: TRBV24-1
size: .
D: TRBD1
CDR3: CATSEPGQGFTDTQYF
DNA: TGTGCCACCAGTGAACCGGGACAGGGGTTTACAGATACGCAGTATTTT

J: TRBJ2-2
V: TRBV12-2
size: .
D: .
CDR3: CASRIGLAGYTGELFF
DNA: TGTGCAAGTCGCATTGGACTAGCGGGGTACACCGGGGAGCTGTTTTTT

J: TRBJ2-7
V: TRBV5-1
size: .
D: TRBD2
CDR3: CASSFTERGDYEQYF
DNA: TGCGCCAGCAGCTTCACCGAGCGGGGTGACTACGAGCAGTACTTC

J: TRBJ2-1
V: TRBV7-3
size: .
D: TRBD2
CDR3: CASSRSGSGDEQFF
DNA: TGTGCCAGCAGCCGAAGCGGGAGCGGGGATGAGCAGTTCTTC

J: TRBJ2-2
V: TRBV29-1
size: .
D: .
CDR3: CSVLQGTGELFF
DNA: TGCAGCGTTCTACAGGGCACCGGGGAGCTGTTTTTT

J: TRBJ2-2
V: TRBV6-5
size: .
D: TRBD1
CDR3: CASSYSDRVGTGELFF
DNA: TGTGCCAGCAGTTACTCGGACAGGGTGGGCACCGGGGAGCTGTTTTTT

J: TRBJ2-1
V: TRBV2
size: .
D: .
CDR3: CASSEPGVGILEQFF
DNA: TGTGCCAGCAGTGAACCTGGGGTCGGGATTCTTGAGCAGTTCTTC

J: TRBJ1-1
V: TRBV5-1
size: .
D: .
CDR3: CASSYSGDAGTEAFF
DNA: TGCGCCAGCAGCTATTCAGGGGATGCGGGCACTGAAGCTTTCTTT

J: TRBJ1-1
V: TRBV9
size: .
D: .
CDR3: CASSPQSWGDAEAFF
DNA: TGTGCCAGCAGCCCACAGAGTTGGGGCGACGCTGAAGCTTTCTTT